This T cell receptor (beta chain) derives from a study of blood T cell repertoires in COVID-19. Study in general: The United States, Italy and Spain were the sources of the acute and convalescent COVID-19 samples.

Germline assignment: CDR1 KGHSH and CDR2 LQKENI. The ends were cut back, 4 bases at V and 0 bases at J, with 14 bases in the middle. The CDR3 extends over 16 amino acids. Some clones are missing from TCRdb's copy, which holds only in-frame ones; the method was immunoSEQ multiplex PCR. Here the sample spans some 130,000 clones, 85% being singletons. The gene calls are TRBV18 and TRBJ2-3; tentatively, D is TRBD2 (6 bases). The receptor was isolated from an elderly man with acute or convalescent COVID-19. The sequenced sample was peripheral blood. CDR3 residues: CASSLGLDASTDTQYF. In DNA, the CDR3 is TGTGCCAGCTCACTGGGACTGGATGCTAGCACAGATACGCAGTATTTT.